This entry lists 26 T cell receptor beta chains sequenced from one sample in a study of human T cells and chemical hapten exposure. TCRdb analysed the RACE reads with MiXCR anew, one entry per CDR3 protein. Of roughly 130,000 distinct CDR3 sequences in the sample, approximately 10% are singletons; the top ten hold under 2%. Time point here: healthy volunteer bleed at 2 weeks. Unfractionated whole blood yielded the extracted total RNA. Input material: whole blood. The source is a male donor in good health. Some clones in this sample may be carry-over from other donors' samples.

Only a few counts were recorded for this clonotype. This chain links TRBV20-1 with TRBJ2-1; 8 bases map to TRBD1. Germline CDR1 DFQATT, CDR2 SNEGSKA (reference sequence). The CDR3 spans 18 residues. Losses at the gene ends were 1 base for V and 12 bases for J; bases not matched to a gene: 23. In DNA, the CDR3 is TGCAGTGCTAGAGCTAACCCGGGACAGGCGGCGGACGTCCTCAGGCAGTTCTTC. Translated, it gives CSARANPGQAADVLRQFF.

This clonotype has a count of ten or more. The CDR3 DNA follows: TGTGCCAGCAGCTTCGGGGGGGTTCAGCCCCAGCATTTT. Translated: CASSFGGVQPQHF. This rearrangement joins TRBV5-6 to TRBJ1-5, with D perhaps TRBD1 (5 bases). The germline CDR1 and CDR2 sequences are SGHDT and YYEEEE. V lost 2 bases and J 6 bases, leaving 9 bases between the germline ends. CDR3 length: 13 amino acids.

V gene TRBV5-4 combines with J gene TRBJ2-7; 7 bases match TRBD2. CDR3 length: 14 residues. In germline, CDR1 is SGHNT, CDR2 YYREEE (reference sequence). V lost 4 bases and J lost 3; bases outside the gene matches: 7. The CDR3 reads CASSREGRGYEQYF. DNA for the CDR3: TGTGCCAGCAGCCGAGAGGGGAGGGGCTACGAGCAGTACTTC.

The rearrangement joins TRBV7-2 to TRBJ1-4; D is ambiguous. Per the germline V gene, CDR1 is SGHTA and CDR2 is FQGNSA. Trimming shortened V by 5 bases and J by 11 bases, and 12 bases separated the two germline ends. This CDR3 comprises 12 residues. The chain's CDR3 is CASSPSLGKLFF. The CDR3 DNA reads as TGTGCCAGCAGCCCTTCCCTGGGGAAACTGTTTTTT.

This clonotype turned up a few times. The gene calls are TRBV6-1 and TRBJ1-5; 7 positions match TRBD1. CDR3 length: 14 amino acids. V shed 10 bases, J shed 3 bases, and the junction held 9 bases outside the gene matches. Germline V gene lookup returns CDR1 MNHNS and CDR2 SASEGT. CDR3 loop: CATSDRALNQPQHF. The DNA for the CDR3 is TGTGCCACTAGCGACAGGGCTCTCAATCAGCCCCAGCATTTT.

This clonotype was seen a few times. This chain joins TRBV5-1 and TRBJ2-2; D is uncertain. CDR3 length: 12 residues. Trimming cost V 6 bases and J 6 bases, with 9 bases left between them. Germline V gene lookup returns CDR1 SGHRS and CDR2 YFSETQ. The chain's CDR3 is CASTKDSGELFF. Written as DNA, the CDR3 is TGCGCCAGCACCAAAGATTCCGGGGAGCTGTTTTTT.

This chain connects TRBV6-5 to TRBJ2-1, with 7 positions matching TRBD2. Trimming at V came to 2 bases and at J to 3 bases, leaving 7 bases not matched to a gene. The CDR3 sequence is 16 residues long. Germline V gene sequence: CDR1 MNHEY, CDR2 SVGAGI. The CDR3 sequence is CASSYEGGPFYNEQFF. CDR3 coding DNA: TGTGCCAGCAGTTACGAGGGAGGGCCTTTCTACAATGAGCAGTTCTTC.

This clonotype was observed a handful of times. This sequence joins TRBV6-5 and TRBJ1-1; D unclear. V lost 1 base, J lost 0 bases, and 3 bases lay in between. Per germline, CDR1 MNHEY and CDR2 SVGAGI. CDR3 length equals 13 residues. CDR3 sequence: CASSYFMNTEAFF. The CDR3 bases are TGTGCCAGCAGTTACTTCATGAACACTGAAGCTTTCTTT.

This clonotype was observed a few times. The chain recombines TRBV12-5 with TRBJ2-7; D remains ambiguous. CDR3 length: 12 residues. Trimming stripped 2 bases from V and 7 bases from J, with 9 bases between. Germline CDR1 reads LGHNT; CDR2 reads FRNRAP. The CDR3 is CASGLSLLEQYF. The DNA of the CDR3 is TGTGCTAGTGGTTTGTCCCTTCTAGAGCAGTACTTC.

In this sample, this clonotype turned up many times. This chain links TRBV6-5 with TRBJ1-1; D is perhaps TRBD1 (5 bases). CDR1 and CDR2 from the germline V gene are MNHEY and SVGAGI. Trimming stripped 4 bases from V and 1 base from J, with 10 bases between. There are 14 residues in the CDR3. The CDR3 loop is CASSSSRGNTEAFF. In DNA form, the CDR3 reads TGTGCCAGCAGTTCCTCAAGGGGGAACACTGAAGCTTTCTTT.

The sample holds a few counts of this clonotype. The V and J genes are TRBV7-9 and TRBJ2-5; tentative D call: TRBD2 (5 bases). Germline V CDR1 and CDR2: SEHNR, FQNEAQ (reference sequence). The CDR3 is 12 residues long. V shed 6 bases and J shed 5 bases, with 10 bases lying between them. CDR3 sequence: CASSFSGETQYF. In DNA form, the CDR3 reads TGTGCCAGCAGTTTCTCGGGGGAGACCCAGTACTTC.

This clonotype has just a few counts. J is TRBJ2-2 and V is TRBV10-3; D ambiguous. The germline gives CDR1 ENHRY, CDR2 SYGVKD. V gave up 7 bases and J gave up 4 bases, with 13 bases separating them. The CDR3 consists of 14 residues. CDR3 bases: TGTGCCATCAATAATATAGACGTCACCGGGGAGCTGTTTTTT. It translates to CAINNIDVTGELFF.

A few counts support this clonotype. The J gene is TRBJ1-3, the V gene TRBV4-3, with D unresolved. Germline V gene lookup returns CDR1 LGHNA and CDR2 YSLEER. The CDR3 is 17 residues long. V lost 0 bases to trimming and J lost 0 bases, with 12 bases between them. CDR3 coding DNA: TGCGCCAGCAGCCAAGATGGTGACATCGACTCTGGAAACACCATATATTTT. This codes for CASSQDGDIDSGNTIYF.

This rearrangement joins TRBV27 to TRBJ1-1; no definite D call. Germline CDR1 reads MNHEY; CDR2 reads SMNVEV (reference sequence). V was cut by 1 base and J by 3 bases, with 15 bases left in between. The CDR3 has 16 amino acids. This chain's CDR3 is CASSLFPRVGHTEAFF. The CDR3 DNA follows: TGTGCCAGCAGTTTATTCCCCCGGGTTGGGCACACTGAAGCTTTCTTT.

This clonotype was found many times. This chain uses TRBV5-6 with TRBJ2-2; D might be TRBD2 (6 bases). There are 14 residues in the CDR3. V was clipped by 3 bases and J by 6 bases, with 12 bases between them. Germline values: CDR1 SGHDT, CDR2 YYEEEE. The CDR3 nucleotides read TGTGCCAGCAGCTGGGCCGGCGGGGCCGGGGAGCTGTTTTTT. Translating it yields CASSWAGGAGELFF.

In this sample, this clonotype turned up many times. The chain is built from TRBV29-1 and TRBJ2-1; TRBD2 matches at 9 bases. The CDR3 runs to 16 residues. After removal of 5 bases from V and 4 bases from J, the junction contained 12 bases not matched to a gene. The V gene's germline CDR1 is SQVTM and CDR2 ANQGSEA. CDR3 coding DNA: TGCAGCGTTACAAGTCGAGATAGCGGGAGTTACAATGAGCAGTTCTTC. This encodes CSVTSRDSGSYNEQFF.

This clonotype was counted at least ten times. The chain is built from TRBV25-1 and TRBJ2-3; D is perhaps TRBD2 (5 bases). This CDR3 comprises 17 residues. The germline CDR1 and CDR2 sequences are MGHDK and SYGVNS. Trimming removed 0 bases from V and 0 bases from J, with 13 bases in between. Here the CDR3 reads CASSEYTHGESTDTQYF. CDR3 DNA sequence: TGTGCCAGCAGTGAATATACCCACGGGGAAAGCACAGATACGCAGTATTTT.

This clonotype was observed a handful of times. This chain uses TRBV30 with TRBJ1-4; D call uncertain. The CDR3 spans 13 residues. Per the germline V gene, CDR1 is GTSNPN and CDR2 is SVGIG (reference sequence). V dropped 4 bases and J dropped 13 bases, with 19 bases sitting between them. The CDR3 nucleotides are TGTGCCTGGAATGGACCGTCGGGAGTAGGACTGTTTTTT. This encodes CAWNGPSGVGLFF.

This clonotype has just a few counts. The gene calls are TRBV5-1 and TRBJ2-3; 11 nucleotides align to TRBD2. The CDR3 totals 17 residues. Trimming took 0 bases from V and 3 from J; bases not matched to a gene: 6. The germline V gene has CDR1 SGHRS and CDR2 YFSETQ. The chain's CDR3 is CASSLAASGGPTDTQYF. For the CDR3, the DNA is TGCGCCAGCAGCTTGGCGGCTAGCGGGGGGCCGACAGATACGCAGTATTTT.

The genes are TRBV6-1 and TRBJ1-6; the D is unclear. V was clipped by 1 base and J by 6 bases, with 10 bases between them. The CDR3 has 15 residues. Germline lookup yields CDR1 MNHNS and CDR2 SASEGT. The CDR3 nucleotides are TGTGCCAGCAGTGAAGAACTGCGGATTAATTCACCCCTCCACTTT. Translating gives CASSEELRINSPLHF.

This clonotype was recorded at least ten times. The chain employs TRBV20-1 and TRBJ2-7; TRBD2 agrees at 12 bases. With V trimmed by 5 bases and J by 0 bases, 5 bases remained unmatched. CDR1 DFQATT and CDR2 SNEGSKA come from the germline V gene (reference sequence). This CDR3 comprises 15 residues. This CDR3 reads CSAGLAGFDSYEQYF. The CDR3 region has the DNA TGCAGTGCTGGACTAGCGGGATTTGACTCCTACGAGCAGTACTTC.

V and J are TRBV3-1 and TRBJ2-1, with D hard to call. Germline V gene lookup returns CDR1 LGHDT and CDR2 YNNKEL (reference sequence). V was shortened by 0 bases and J by 1 base, with 10 bases between the two germline ends. This CDR3 is 16 amino acids long. CDR3 sequence: CASSQDGALSYNEQFF. CDR3 bases: TGTGCCAGCAGCCAAGATGGAGCGTTATCCTACAATGAGCAGTTCTTC.

This clonotype was recorded a few times. The V call is TRBV6-4, the J call TRBJ1-2; the D gene is possibly TRBD1 (5 bases). This CDR3 is built from 12 residues. The ends were cut back, 2 bases at V and 4 bases at J, with 5 bases in the middle. CDR1 and CDR2 from the germline V gene are MRHNA and SNTAGT. The CDR3 bases are TGTGCCAGCAGTGACAGGGGCTATGGCTACACCTTC. It is translated as CASSDRGYGYTF.

This rearrangement joins TRBV20-1 to TRBJ2-1, with 16 bases that match TRBD2. Looked up from germline, CDR1 is DFQATT and CDR2 is SNEGSKA (reference sequence). The junction had 12 bases not matched to a gene; V was cut back by 4 bases and J by 3 bases. The CDR3 extends over 19 amino acids. The CDR3 sequence is CSATMGLAGGPAVYNEQFF. The CDR3 nucleotides read TGCAGTGCTACGATGGGACTAGCGGGGGGGCCGGCGGTCTACAATGAGCAGTTCTTC.

This clonotype occurred a few times. This sequence joins TRBV12-3 or TRBV12-4 and TRBJ2-2, with TRBD1 matching over 10 bases. The CDR3 spans 15 residues. The J segment lost 3 bases and the V segment lost 3 bases, leaving 1 base of the junction unmatched. The CDR3: CASSFDRGHTGELFF. CDR3 bases: TGTGCCAGCAGTTTTGACAGGGGGCACACCGGGGAGCTGTTTTTT.

This clonotype showed up many times. This chain uses TRBV20-1 with TRBJ2-2; 11 bases map to TRBD2. Trimming removed 0 bases from V and 3 bases from J; junction bases left unmatched: 6. There are 17 residues in the CDR3. CDR1 is DFQATT and CDR2 is SNEGSKA in the germline V gene (reference sequence). This CDR3 is CSARDELAGAYTGELFF. DNA of the CDR3: TGCAGTGCTAGAGATGAACTAGCGGGGGCCTACACCGGGGAGCTGTTTTTT.